This T cell receptor (beta chain) was sequenced in a study of blood T cell repertoires in COVID-19. Study background: The cDNA or gDNA used as material had been derived from T cells, B-cell-depleted T cells, or PBMCs.

In the authors' methods: Reference gene primer amplification in the assay estimated nucleated cell counts. Clones were sequenced by immunoSEQ multiplex PCR, and TCRdb holds only the in-frame ones, with some missing. That table is the source of V, J and clone size, and D and trimming were worked out from the DNA. This table has about 36,000 clones, around four fifths appearing once. Germline loops: CDR1 MNHEY, CDR2 SMNVEV (reference sequence). This CDR3 is built from 14 residues. The trim removed 5 bases at V and 5 bases at J, leaving 3 bases unmatched. The receptor's source is a man aged 55 to 70 with acute or convalescent COVID-19. Material for sequencing was peripheral blood. V usage is TRBV27 and J usage is TRBJ1-2, with 12 bases identical to TRBD1. CDR3 in DNA: TGTGCCAGCAGTAAGGGACAGGGGGCGTATGGCTACACCTTC. Translated, it gives CASSKGQGAYGYTF.